The rows below give T cell receptor beta chains drawn from one sample of a study of cytomegalovirus exposure and HLA in healthy donors. Sequencing was performed with immunoSEQ multiplex PCR; in TCRdb, only in-frame clones are kept and a portion is missing. The table shows about 170,000 clones, with 82% occurring only once. Sequenced sample: PBMCs. These receptors all stem from a girl between 10 and 17 years old in good health and CMV-seropositive. Both conserved end residues are part of each CDR3. A D gene is named only where the DNA matches it firmly. Expanded clones are given a class, and other clones once, few, many or no size at all.

V	J	size	length	D	CDR3	DNA
TRBV7-3	TRBJ2-6	.	15	TRBD2	CASSPGGSGANVLTF	TGTGCCAGCAGCCCGGGGGGCTCTGGGGCCAACGTCCTGACTTTC
TRBV11-3	TRBJ2-4	few	15	.	CASSLGGLAKNIQYF	TGTGCCAGCAGCTTAGGGGGGCTAGCCAAAAACATTCAGTACTTC
TRBV7-5	TRBJ2-2	once	15	.	CATRGQTINTGELFF	TGTGCCACCAGAGGACAGACCATTAACACCGGGGAGCTGTTTTTT
TRBV7-3	TRBJ2-7	.	14	.	CASSLSGNFDEQYF	TGTGCCAGCAGCTTAAGTGGCAATTTTGACGAGCAGTACTTC
TRBV5-1	TRBJ1-4	.	13	TRBD1	CASRQGANEKLFF	TGCGCCAGCAGGCAGGGGGCGAATGAAAAACTGTTTTTT
TRBV7-2	TRBJ1-1	.	16	.	CASSHFFGSGGTEAFF	TGTGCCAGCAGCCACTTCTTTGGGTCGGGGGGGACTGAAGCTTTCTTT
TRBV7-8	TRBJ2-3	few	16	.	CASSLVRVRGTDTQYF	TGTGCCAGCAGCTTAGTTCGGGTACGGGGCACAGATACGCAGTATTTT
TRBV5-5	TRBJ2-5	.	18	TRBD2	CASSSGLAGGRGQETQYF	TGTGCCAGCAGCTCCGGACTAGCGGGAGGGAGAGGCCAAGAGACCCAGTACTTC
TRBV28	TRBJ2-5	.	15	.	CASSLAGRVQETQYF	TGTGCCAGCAGTTTAGCGGGCCGGGTCCAAGAGACCCAGTACTTC
TRBV4-3	TRBJ1-2	.	14	TRBD1	CASSPLDRGYGYTF	TGCGCCAGCAGCCCTCTCGACAGGGGGTATGGCTACACCTTC
TRBV27	TRBJ2-1	.	18	TRBD1	CASSPHARGTAANNEQFF	TGTGCCAGCAGTCCACATGCTAGGGGGACAGCGGCCAACAATGAGCAGTTCTTC
TRBV9	TRBJ2-1	.	17	.	CASSEKGKTNSYNEQFF	TGTGCCAGCAGCGAAAAGGGGAAAACTAACTCCTACAATGAGCAGTTCTTC
TRBV28	TRBJ2-5	.	14	TRBD1	CASKDRVQQETQYF	TGTGCCAGCAAAGACAGGGTACAACAAGAGACCCAGTACTTC
TRBV18	TRBJ1-3	once	16	TRBD1	CASSPYRGRIGNTIYF	TGTGCCAGCTCACCATACAGGGGGCGCATTGGAAACACCATATATTTT
TRBV9	TRBJ1-1	.	13	.	CASSVARNTEAFF	TGTGCCAGCAGCGTAGCTAGAAACACTGAAGCTTTCTTT
TRBV19	TRBJ1-1	few	17	TRBD1	CASSIGTGGSWGTEAFF	TGTGCCAGTAGTATAGGGACAGGGGGCTCTTGGGGCACTGAAGCTTTCTTT
TRBV28	TRBJ2-2	.	16	TRBD2	CASRTSGATPTGELFF	TGTGCCAGCAGAACTAGCGGGGCTACGCCCACCGGGGAGCTGTTTTTT
TRBV11-2	TRBJ2-4	.	16	.	CASSPPNGAAKNIQYF	TGTGCCAGCAGCCCCCCCAATGGGGCAGCCAAAAACATTCAGTACTTC
TRBV6-5	TRBJ1-1	.	13	.	CASSQQGGTEAFF	TGTGCCAGCAGTCAGCAAGGGGGCACTGAAGCTTTCTTT
TRBV6-5	TRBJ2-7	.	15	.	CASSRGASVTYEQYF	TGTGCCAGCAGTCGGGGGGCTAGCGTGACCTACGAGCAGTACTTC
TRBV4-3	TRBJ1-4	.	18	.	CASSRETAGPAPNEKLFF	TGCGCCAGCAGCCGAGAAACTGCGGGCCCCGCGCCTAATGAAAAACTGTTTTTT
TRBV5-4	TRBJ1-1	.	14	.	CASSFTGSNTEAFF	TGTGCCAGCAGCTTCACAGGGTCGAACACTGAAGCTTTCTTT
TRBV27	TRBJ2-2	few	17	TRBD1	CASRKTGGHPNTGELFF	TGTGCCAGCAGAAAGACAGGGGGGCACCCGAACACCGGGGAGCTGTTTTTT
TRBV30	TRBJ1-1	.	16	.	CAWSGPGAAPNTEAFF	TGTGCCTGGAGTGGGCCAGGGGCAGCACCGAACACTGAAGCTTTCTTT
TRBV5-1	TRBJ2-1	.	14	TRBD2	CASSGAGAYNEQFF	TGCGCCAGCAGCGGAGCGGGGGCTTACAATGAGCAGTTCTTC
TRBV15	TRBJ1-2	.	14	.	CATSTPGENYGYTF	TGTGCCACCAGCACGCCAGGGGAGAACTATGGCTACACCTTC
TRBV19	TRBJ2-5	.	17	TRBD2	CASSRTSGRLDKETQYF	TGTGCCAGTAGTAGGACTAGCGGGAGGTTAGACAAAGAGACCCAGTACTTC
TRBV4-2	TRBJ1-2	.	13	.	CASSQEGRGGYTF	TGTGCCAGCAGCCAAGAAGGGAGGGGTGGCTACACCTTC
TRBV27	TRBJ2-1	.	20	.	CASSLAGLRAHPLLEDEQFF	TGTGCCAGCAGTTTGGCGGGACTCCGGGCGCATCCCCTTCTTGAGGATGAGCAGTTCTTC
TRBV4-3	TRBJ2-1	.	16	TRBD1	CASSQVGDRGDNEQFF	TGCGCCAGCAGCCAAGTGGGGGACAGGGGGGACAATGAGCAGTTCTTC
TRBV27	TRBJ1-4	.	15	TRBD1	CASSLSSPQGGKLFF	TGTGCCAGCAGTTTATCGAGCCCGCAGGGGGGAAAACTGTTTTTT
TRBV4-3	TRBJ2-3	.	16	TRBD2	CASSQRTSGRGDTQYF	TGCGCCAGCAGCCAGAGGACTAGCGGGCGGGGGGATACGCAGTATTTT
TRBV2	TRBJ1-1	.	14	TRBD1	CASRDDRGDTEAFF	TGTGCCAGCAGGGACGACAGGGGGGACACTGAAGCTTTCTTT
TRBV27	TRBJ2-7	few	16	.	CASSLEYRQALGWQYF	TGTGCCAGCAGTTTGGAATATCGACAGGCCCTCGGGTGGCAGTACTTC
TRBV6-5	TRBJ2-7	.	14	.	CASSYTRTPWEQYF	TGTGCCAGCAGTTACACACGGACACCCTGGGAGCAGTACTTC
TRBV30	TRBJ1-1	few	15	TRBD1	CAWSQDRALNTEAFF	TGTGCCTGGAGCCAGGACAGGGCACTGAACACTGAAGCTTTCTTT
TRBV5-1	TRBJ1-2	.	13	.	CASRRASHYGYTF	TGCGCCAGCAGGAGGGCTTCGCACTATGGCTACACCTTC
TRBV11-2	TRBJ1-5	.	13	TRBD1	CASSRDRLRPQHF	TGTGCCAGCAGCCGGGACAGGCTGCGGCCCCAGCATTTT
TRBV29-1	TRBJ2-7	.	13	.	CSAGGGKSYEQYF	TGCAGCGCCGGCGGAGGAAAATCCTACGAGCAGTACTTC
TRBV5-6	TRBJ1-1	.	14	.	CASSFGVPNTEAFF	TGTGCCAGCAGCTTCGGGGTACCGAACACTGAAGCTTTCTTT
TRBV6-1	TRBJ1-1	.	15	TRBD1	CASSDAGTGVTEAFF	TGTGCCAGCAGTGATGCCGGGACAGGGGTCACTGAAGCTTTCTTT
TRBV30	TRBJ2-1	.	14	TRBD1	CAWSSTGQGDEQFF	TGTGCCTGGAGTTCAACGGGACAGGGCGATGAGCAGTTCTTC
TRBV5-5	TRBJ2-7	.	15	TRBD1	CASSPPTGVHYEQYF	TGTGCCAGCAGCCCACCGACAGGGGTCCACTACGAGCAGTACTTC
TRBV5-1	TRBJ1-2	few	13	TRBD1	CASSLGDRAGYTF	TGCGCCAGCAGCTTGGGGGACAGGGCTGGCTACACCTTC
TRBV9	TRBJ2-1	.	15	.	CASSVAGASYNEQFF	TGTGCCAGCAGCGTAGCAGGGGCCTCCTACAATGAGCAGTTCTTC
TRBV7-8	TRBJ2-1	.	16	TRBD2	CASSLVVAGYTGEQFF	TGTGCCAGCAGCTTAGTTGTAGCGGGTTACACGGGGGAGCAGTTCTTC
TRBV7-8	TRBJ1-1	few	13	.	CASSLGTRTEAFF	TGTGCCAGCAGCCTTGGGACAAGAACTGAAGCTTTCTTT
TRBV5-1	TRBJ2-2	few	19	TRBD2	CASSSRPMGLADTTGELFF	TGCGCCAGCAGCTCAAGACCTATGGGACTAGCGGATACAACCGGGGAGCTGTTTTTT
TRBV4-3	TRBJ2-7	.	16	TRBD1	CASSQDTGTGVYEQYF	TGCGCCAGCAGCCAAGATACCGGGACAGGGGTCTACGAGCAGTACTTC
TRBV6-1	TRBJ2-1	.	15	.	CASSEALMSIDEQFF	TGTGCCAGCAGTGAAGCGCTGATGAGCATCGATGAGCAGTTCTTC
TRBV7-9	TRBJ2-3	.	15	.	CASSLALAGTDTQYF	TGTGCCAGCAGCTTAGCCCTAGCCGGCACAGATACGCAGTATTTT
TRBV7-2	TRBJ2-1	.	14	TRBD2	CASSPGGVYNEQFF	TGTGCCAGCAGCCCCGGGGGGGTGTACAATGAGCAGTTCTTC
TRBV28	TRBJ1-5	once	15	TRBD1	CASSSGTGVNQPQHF	TGTGCCAGCAGTTCCGGGACAGGGGTAAATCAGCCCCAGCATTTT
TRBV5-4	TRBJ1-1	.	14	.	CASSGAGEGSEAFF	TGTGCCAGCAGTGGGGCAGGGGAGGGGTCTGAAGCTTTCTTT
TRBV10-3	TRBJ2-5	once	15	.	CAIGDTGQPQETQYF	TGTGCCATCGGGGACACGGGACAACCGCAAGAGACCCAGTACTTC